The T cell receptor (beta chain) under discussion was sequenced for a study of vaccination effects on CD4 cells after COVID-19. Expansion with viral peptide pools was applied to antigen-specific CD4+ T cells by the ViraFEST assay prior to sequencing. Investigators separated out CD4+ T cells once 10 days of culture had passed. Cultures received IL-2 medium that replaced half the medium on days 3 and 7. Assay: immunoSEQ multiplex PCR; the TCRdb copy retains only in-frame clones and omits some. The table lists 70,000 to 95,000 clones, roughly four fifths of them singletons. Deletions cut 7 bases from V and 6 bases from J, with 15 bases between. The germline CDR1 and CDR2 sequences are LNHDA and SQIVND (reference sequence). This CDR3 spans 13 amino acids. With regard to this clone: No antigen is known for it.

J is TRBJ1-1 and V is TRBV19; no clear D gene. The TCR comes from a human donor who received a COVID-19 vaccine. The source material was CD4+ T cells from PBMCs cultured with HCoV-229E spike peptides, sampled before COVID-19 vaccination. The CDR3 DNA sequence: TGTGCCAGTAAAGGGCAGGCCTCTTCTGAAGCTTTCTTT. Its translation is CASKGQASSEAFF.